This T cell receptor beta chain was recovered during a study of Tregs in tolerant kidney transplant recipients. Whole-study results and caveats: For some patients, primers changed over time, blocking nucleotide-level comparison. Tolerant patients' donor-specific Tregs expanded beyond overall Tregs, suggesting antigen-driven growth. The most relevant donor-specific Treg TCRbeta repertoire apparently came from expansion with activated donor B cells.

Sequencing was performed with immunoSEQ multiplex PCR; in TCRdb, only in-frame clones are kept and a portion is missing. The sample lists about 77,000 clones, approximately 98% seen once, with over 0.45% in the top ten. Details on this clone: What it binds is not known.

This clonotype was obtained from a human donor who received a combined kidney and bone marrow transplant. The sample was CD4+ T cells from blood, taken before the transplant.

The CDR3 coding sequence is TGTGCCAGCAGTTATCGCCTTAGTGGCAGGGGGAAAATGCAGTTAAACGGCTACACCTTC. As protein: CASSYRLSGRGKMQLNGYTF. The chain couples TRBV6-9 to TRBJ1-2, with 7 bases that match TRBD1. The CDR3 is made up of 20 amino acids. The germline V gene has CDR1 MNHGY and CDR2 SVAAGI. V was pared by 2 bases and J by 8 bases, with 26 bases of the junction left unmatched.